The 5 T cell receptor beta chains below come from one sample, sequenced in a study of T-cell memory formation after mild COVID-19. TCRdb analysed the 5' RACE reads with MiXCR anew, one entry per CDR3 protein. Of about 430,000 distinct CDR3 sequences in the sample, 20% to 25% are singletons; the top ten hold roughly 8.9%. The sample taken for sequencing was PBMCs or a T cell subset sorted from them (not recorded which). These receptors originate from an adult woman who had mild COVID-19 (a few samples of this study predate the infection). Cell type and time point are not known.

This clonotype was counted a few times. The chain uses TRBV6-2 or TRBV6-3 and TRBJ2-3; TRBD2 agrees at 13 bases. J was trimmed by 1 base and V by 10 bases; bases with no gene match: 2. CDR3 size: 14 residues. Germline V CDR1 and CDR2: MNHEY, SVGEGT. The CDR3: CATGLAGGTDTQYF. CDR3 in DNA: TGTGCCACCGGACTAGCGGGAGGCACAGATACGCAGTATTTT.

J is TRBJ2-7 and V is TRBV11-1, with D tentatively TRBD2 (6 bases). This CDR3 is built from 15 residues. In germline, CDR1 is SGHAT, CDR2 FQDESV (reference sequence). V lost 1 base and J 5 bases, leaving 15 bases between the germline ends. The CDR3 nucleotides read TGTGCCAGCAGCTTAGTCGTAGCGGCGGCCAACGAGCAGTACTTC. It translates to CASSLVVAAANEQYF.

The rearrangement joins TRBV25-1 to TRBJ2-7, with 8 bases fitting TRBD1. CDR3 length: 14 amino acids. The V gene's germline CDR1 is MGHDK and CDR2 SYGVNS. Trimming took 1 base from V and 2 from J; bases not matched to a gene: 1. CDR3 sequence reads: CASSESGQAYEQYF. CDR3 nucleotides: TGTGCCAGCAGTGAATCGGGACAGGCCTACGAGCAGTACTTC.

This clonotype was counted many times. The V gene is TRBV7-9, the J gene TRBJ2-7; TRBD2 agrees at 9 bases. The junction had 2 bases not matched to a gene; V was cut back by 3 bases and J by 2 bases. Germline-derived CDR1 and CDR2 are SEHNR and FQNEAQ (reference sequence). CDR3 length: 14 amino acids. The CDR3 nucleotides read TGTGCCAGCAGCTTCCCTAGCGGGACCTACGAGCAGTACTTC. Its translation: CASSFPSGTYEQYF.

This sequence joins TRBV5-1 and TRBJ2-3; 7 bases map to TRBD2. J gave up 5 bases and V 0 bases, and 18 bases lay outside the gene matches. This CDR3 has 19 amino acids. CDR1 and CDR2 from the germline V gene are SGHRS and YFSETQ. The CDR3, as DNA: TGCGCCAGCAGCTTGGTCGGCGGGGGTTTTCTCTATTGGGGAGATACGCAGTATTTT. It yields the protein CASSLVGGGFLYWGDTQYF.